This T cell receptor beta chain was sequenced in a study of T cells expressing NK-cell markers. Overall study context: Beta-chain profiling covered CD3+CD56+NKG2C+, CD3+CD56+NKG2C- and CD3+CD56-NKG2C+ sorted subsets.

TCRdb reprocessed the 5' RACE reads, with one entry per CDR3 protein and no DNA. Reported are about 550,000 distinct CDR3 sequences; the ten largest clones contain approximately 3.5%. Germline V gene data show CDR1 as SGHAT and CDR2 as FQNNGV. This CDR3 spans 15 amino acids. General study points: NKG2C+ dominant clonotypes from several donors made up about 1.0-8% of CD8+ T cells.

Comments on this clonotype: Its specificity is unknown.

The genes are TRBV11-2 and TRBJ2-1; TCRdb's assignment of TRBD2 cannot be checked, as there is no DNA. The TCR originated in a man aged 18 to 35 in good health. The sequencing sample was made of blood T cells: a sorted CD56 or NKG2C T cell subset, CD4+ or CD8+ T cells, or bulk PBMC T cells (not recorded which). The CDR3 protein is CASSLEGWAYNEQFF.